Listed below are T cell receptor beta chains from one sample, sequenced in a study of T cell repertoires in cytomegalovirus infection. MiXCR was run by TCRdb on the reads, yielding one entry per CDR3 protein. This table has almost 550,000 distinct CDR3 sequences, about 17% appearing once. Source material: CD8+ T cells from PBMCs. The origin of the receptors is a human donor in good health (CMV status not recorded). Some clones in this sample may be carry-over from other donors' samples. Both conserved end residues are part of each CDR3. Fields, in order: V gene, J gene, D gene, clone size, CDR3 protein, CDR3 DNA. D genes are given only for firm matches. Not all rows give a size; the values are once, few, many and, for expanded clones, a class.

>TRBV4-1|TRBJ2-3|TRBD2|many
CASSQFHASGRTDTQYF
TGCGCCAGCAGCCAATTCCACGCTAGCGGGAGGACAGATACGCAGTATTTT
>TRBV7-6|TRBJ1-1|TRBD1|many
CASSLRTGGAGTEAFF
TGTGCCAGCAGCTTAAGAACAGGGGGCGCGGGCACTGAAGCTTTCTTT
>TRBV7-9|TRBJ2-5|-|few
CASSYGYVETQYF
TGTGCCAGCAGTTACGGATACGTAGAGACCCAGTACTTC
>TRBV6-6|TRBJ2-2|TRBD1|few
CATHQPGQGTGELFF
TGTGCCACGCATCAGCCGGGACAGGGGACCGGGGAGCTGTTTTTT
>TRBV7-3|TRBJ2-1|TRBD2|many
CASSSGRARRYNEQFF
TGTGCCAGCAGCTCCGGGAGGGCCAGAAGATACAATGAGCAGTTCTTC
>TRBV7-8|TRBJ2-3|-|many
CASSFVRFPDTQYF
TGTGCCAGCAGCTTTGTCCGGTTTCCAGATACGCAGTATTTT
>TRBV20-1|TRBJ2-5|TRBD2|many
CSARETSGGRQETQYF
TGCAGTGCTAGAGAAACTAGCGGGGGCCGCCAAGAGACCCAGTACTTC
>TRBV12-3/TRBV12-4|TRBJ1-1|-|-
CASSPGGRNTEAFF
TGTGCCAGCAGTCCCGGGGGGAGAAACACTGAAGCTTTCTTT
>TRBV4-2|TRBJ2-7|-|-
CASSQEQRVLSYEQYF
TGTGCCAGCAGCCAAGAACAGCGGGTACTCTCCTACGAGCAGTACTTC
>TRBV6-1|TRBJ2-1|-|many
CASSEARAPRFDEQFF
TGTGCCAGCAGTGAAGCGCGCGCCCCTAGGTTCGATGAGCAGTTCTTC
>TRBV5-1|TRBJ1-2|TRBD1|few
CASSWGDRLSNYGYTF
TGCGCCAGCAGCTGGGGGGACAGACTTTCTAACTATGGCTACACCTTC
>TRBV27|TRBJ1-1|-|many
CASRRQIGTAKENEAFF
TGTGCCAGCAGGCGCCAAATCGGGACCGCCAAGGAGAATGAAGCTTTCTTT
>TRBV7-8|TRBJ2-3|TRBD2|many
CASSPGTSGKTDTQYF
TGTGCCAGCAGCCCAGGGACTAGCGGGAAGACAGATACGCAGTATTTT
>TRBV12-3/TRBV12-4|TRBJ1-3|-|-
CASRVRNTIYF
TGTGCCAGCAGAGTCCGGAACACCATATATTTT
>TRBV20-1|TRBJ2-1|TRBD2|few
CSARVTSGSGEQFF
TGCAGTGCTAGAGTTACTAGCGGGAGCGGAGAGCAGTTCTTC
>TRBV20-1|TRBJ2-3|TRBD2|many
CSARGPGGVADTQYF
TGCAGTGCTAGAGGGCCGGGAGGTGTGGCAGATACGCAGTATTTT
>TRBV27|TRBJ2-4|-|few
CASSSGKHGQYF
TGTGCCAGCAGTTCCGGCAAGCACGGACAGTACTTC
>TRBV27|TRBJ1-1|TRBD1|-
CASRRDRAINTEAFF
TGTGCCAGCAGAAGGGACAGGGCGATAAACACTGAAGCTTTCTTT
>TRBV7-6|TRBJ2-3|-|many
CASSLRSNTDTQYF
TGTGCCAGCAGCTTACGTTCGAACACAGATACGCAGTATTTT
>TRBV11-2|TRBJ2-7|TRBD1|-
CASSWRQGGYEQYF
TGTGCCAGCAGCTGGCGACAGGGCGGTTACGAGCAGTACTTC
>TRBV19|TRBJ2-7|TRBD2|-
CASSAGLASYEQYF
TGTGCCAGTAGTGCGGGACTAGCTAGCTACGAGCAGTACTTC
>TRBV27|TRBJ2-7|-|few
CASLDGSSYEQYF
TGTGCCAGCCTGGACGGGAGCTCCTACGAGCAGTACTTC
>TRBV19|TRBJ1-1|-|many
CASLEGTNTEAFF
TGTGCCAGTTTGGAGGGGACGAACACTGAAGCTTTCTTT
>TRBV6-5|TRBJ2-2|-|many
CASSYFPPARGTGELFF
TGTGCCAGCAGTTACTTTCCCCCGGCCAGGGGCACCGGGGAGCTGTTTTTT
>TRBV7-8|TRBJ1-1|TRBD1|many
CASSLPGQGPLNTEAFF
TGTGCCAGCAGCCTGCCGGGACAGGGTCCTCTGAACACTGAAGCTTTCTTT